This T cell receptor (beta chain) was found in a study of T cells in Graves' hyperthyroidism and ophthalmopathy. The study included ophthalmopathy patients with Clinical Activity Score at least 3, NOSPECS grade at least 4 and duration under 3 months. Not enrolled were patients with uncontrolled infection, other autoimmune disease, pregnancy or lactation. Isolation of PBMCs was performed on 9.5 to 10 ml fresh peripheral blood. Amplification yielded TCR beta CDR3 regions, with RNA transcripts as the source. TCR CDR3 regions were first amplified by RT-PCR with HTBI primers. Each CDR3 protein is one row after TCRdb ran MiXCR on the multiplex PCR reads. Of over 500,000 distinct CDR3 sequences listed, about 16% are singletons. This CDR3 is built from 14 residues. Germline V gene data show CDR1 as MDHEN and CDR2 as SYDVKM. With 8 bases removed from V and 6 bases from J, the gap between germline ends came to 20 bases.

The chain combines TRBV28 with TRBJ2-7; perhaps TRBD2 as D (6 bases). The sample taken for sequencing was blood. This TCR was recovered from a woman in her 30s with Graves' ophthalmopathy. The CDR3 sequence is CASDYSWRASEQYF. CDR3 sequence (DNA): TGTGCCAGCGACTATAGCTGGAGGGCCAGCGAGCAGTACTTC.